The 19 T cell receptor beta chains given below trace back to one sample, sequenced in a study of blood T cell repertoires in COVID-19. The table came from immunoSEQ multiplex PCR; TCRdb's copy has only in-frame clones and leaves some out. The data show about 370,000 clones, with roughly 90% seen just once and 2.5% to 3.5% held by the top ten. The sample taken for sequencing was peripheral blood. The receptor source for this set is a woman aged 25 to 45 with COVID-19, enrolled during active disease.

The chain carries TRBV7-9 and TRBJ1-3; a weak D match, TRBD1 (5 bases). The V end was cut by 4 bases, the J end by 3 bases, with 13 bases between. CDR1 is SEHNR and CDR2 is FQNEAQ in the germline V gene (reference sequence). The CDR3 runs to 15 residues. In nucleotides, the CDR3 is TGTGCCAGCAGCTACGGAGGGGACGGTGGAAACACCATATATTTT. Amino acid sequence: CASSYGGDGGNTIYF.

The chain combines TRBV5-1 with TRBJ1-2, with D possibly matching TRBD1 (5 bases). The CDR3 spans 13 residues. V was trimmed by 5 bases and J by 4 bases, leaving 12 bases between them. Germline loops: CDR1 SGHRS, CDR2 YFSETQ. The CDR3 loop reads CASRKDSSYGYTF. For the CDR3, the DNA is TGCGCCAGCAGGAAAGACAGTTCCTATGGCTACACCTTC.

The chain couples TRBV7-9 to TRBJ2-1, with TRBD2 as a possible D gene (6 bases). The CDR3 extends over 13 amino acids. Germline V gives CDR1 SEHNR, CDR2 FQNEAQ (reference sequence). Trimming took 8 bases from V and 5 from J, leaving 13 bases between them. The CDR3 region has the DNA TGTGCCAGCCGACCGGGGGAAGACAATGAGCAGTTCTTC. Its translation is CASRPGEDNEQFF.

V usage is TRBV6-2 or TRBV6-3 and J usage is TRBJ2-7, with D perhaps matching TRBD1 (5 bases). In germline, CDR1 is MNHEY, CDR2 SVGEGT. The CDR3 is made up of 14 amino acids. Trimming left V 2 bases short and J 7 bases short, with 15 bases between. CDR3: CASSYQDTSSEQYF. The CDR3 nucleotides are TGTGCCAGCAGTTACCAGGACACCTCTAGTGAGCAGTACTTC.

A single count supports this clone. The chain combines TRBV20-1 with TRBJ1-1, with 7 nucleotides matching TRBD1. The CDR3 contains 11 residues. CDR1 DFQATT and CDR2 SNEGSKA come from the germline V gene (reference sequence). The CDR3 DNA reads TGCAGGACATACAGGGGCACTGAAGCTTTCTTT. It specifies CRTYRGTEAFF.

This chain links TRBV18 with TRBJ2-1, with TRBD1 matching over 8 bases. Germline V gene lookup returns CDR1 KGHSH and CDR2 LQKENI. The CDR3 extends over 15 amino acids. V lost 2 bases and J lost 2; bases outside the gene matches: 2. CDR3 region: CASSPGTGPYNEQFF. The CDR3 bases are TGTGCCAGCTCACCAGGGACAGGACCCTACAATGAGCAGTTCTTC. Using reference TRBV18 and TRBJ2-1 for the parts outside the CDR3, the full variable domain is NAGVMQNPRHLVRRRGQEARLRCSPMKGHSHVYWYRQLPEEGLKFMVYLQKENIIDESGMPKERFSAEFPKEGPSILRIQQVVRGDSAAYFCASSPGTGPYNEQFFGPGTRLTVL.

CDR3 bases: TGTGCCAGCAGCTTGAGGCAGGGGGCCTCGGAGACCCAGTACTTC. Protein: CASSLRQGASETQYF. The chain recombines TRBV5-5 with TRBJ2-5; 8 bases match TRBD1. The CDR3 length is 15 residues. Unmatched junction bases numbered 7, after V lost 1 base and J lost 5 bases. The germline V gene encodes CDR1 SGHKS and CDR2 YYEKEE (reference sequence).

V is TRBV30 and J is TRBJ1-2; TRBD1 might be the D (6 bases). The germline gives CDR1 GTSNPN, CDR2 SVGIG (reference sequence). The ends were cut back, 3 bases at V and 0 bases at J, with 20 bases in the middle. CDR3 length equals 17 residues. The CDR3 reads CAWSRIRDTPSNYGYTF. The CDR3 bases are TGTGCCTGGAGCCGAATTCGGGACACCCCATCTAACTATGGCTACACCTTC.

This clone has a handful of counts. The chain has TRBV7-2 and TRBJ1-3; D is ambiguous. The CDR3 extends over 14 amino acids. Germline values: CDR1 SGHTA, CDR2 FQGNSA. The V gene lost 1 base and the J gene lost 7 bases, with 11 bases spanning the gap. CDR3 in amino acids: CASSLVAGRNTIYF. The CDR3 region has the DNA TGTGCCAGCAGCTTAGTAGCGGGCCGGAACACCATATATTTT.

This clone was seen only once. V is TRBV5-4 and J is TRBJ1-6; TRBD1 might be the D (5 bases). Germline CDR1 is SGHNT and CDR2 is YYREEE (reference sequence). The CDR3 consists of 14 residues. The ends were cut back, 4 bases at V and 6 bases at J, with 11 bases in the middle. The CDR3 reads CASSPWQGNSPLHF. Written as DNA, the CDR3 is TGTGCCAGCAGCCCTTGGCAGGGTAATTCACCCCTCCACTTT.

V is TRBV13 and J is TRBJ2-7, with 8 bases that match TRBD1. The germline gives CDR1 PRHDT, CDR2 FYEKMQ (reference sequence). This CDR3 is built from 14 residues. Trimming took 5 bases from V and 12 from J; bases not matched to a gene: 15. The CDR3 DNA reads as TGTGCCAGCAGCATATCCGGGACAGGCCCTAGGGTGTACGTC. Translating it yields CASSISGTGPRVYV.

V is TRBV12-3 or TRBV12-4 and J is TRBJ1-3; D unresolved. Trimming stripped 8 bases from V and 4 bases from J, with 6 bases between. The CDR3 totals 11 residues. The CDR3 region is CASRSGNTIYF. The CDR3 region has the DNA TGTGCCAGCCGGTCGGGAAACACCATATATTTT.

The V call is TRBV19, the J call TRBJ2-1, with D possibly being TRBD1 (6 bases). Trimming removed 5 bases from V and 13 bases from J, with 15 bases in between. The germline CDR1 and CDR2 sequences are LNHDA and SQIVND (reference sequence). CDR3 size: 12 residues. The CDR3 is CASSHSRGDQFF. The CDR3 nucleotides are TGTGCCAGTAGTCATAGCAGGGGTGACCAGTTCTTC.

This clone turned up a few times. CDR3 in DNA: TGTGCCGGACAGGGTTCTAAAGGGGAGCTGTTTTTT. This codes for CAGQGSKGELFF. The V call is TRBV30, the J call TRBJ2-2; 8 bases are shared with TRBD1. Trimming took 8 bases from V and 8 from J; bases not matched to a gene: 7. This CDR3 has 12 amino acids. Germline-derived CDR1 and CDR2 are GTSNPN and SVGIG (reference sequence).

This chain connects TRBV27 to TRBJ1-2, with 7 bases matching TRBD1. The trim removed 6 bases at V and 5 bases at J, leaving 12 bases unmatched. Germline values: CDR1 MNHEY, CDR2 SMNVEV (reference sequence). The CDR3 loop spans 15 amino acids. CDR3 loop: CASSSASGQEYGYTF. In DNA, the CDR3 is TGTGCCAGCAGCTCAGCCTCTGGACAGGAATATGGCTACACCTTC.

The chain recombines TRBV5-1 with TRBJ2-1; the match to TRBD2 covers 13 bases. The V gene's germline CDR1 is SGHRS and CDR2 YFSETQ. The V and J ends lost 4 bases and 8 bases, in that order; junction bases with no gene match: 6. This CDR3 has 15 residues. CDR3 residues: CASSPTSGGAYEQFF. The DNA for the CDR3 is TGCGCCAGCAGCCCTACTAGCGGGGGGGCCTATGAGCAGTTCTTC.

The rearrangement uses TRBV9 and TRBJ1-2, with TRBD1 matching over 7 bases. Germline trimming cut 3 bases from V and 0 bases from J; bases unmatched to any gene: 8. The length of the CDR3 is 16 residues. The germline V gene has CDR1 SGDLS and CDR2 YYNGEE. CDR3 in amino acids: CASSGGTDGANYGYTF. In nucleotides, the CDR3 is TGTGCCAGCAGCGGGGGGACAGATGGAGCTAACTATGGCTACACCTTC.

Here the CDR3 reads CASSQGSLVGTGELFF. CDR3 nucleotides: TGTGCCAGCAGCCAAGGTAGTCTAGTGGGCACCGGGGAGCTGTTTTTT. The chain joins TRBV3-1 (or the pseudogene TRBV3-2) to TRBJ2-2, with unresolved D. This CDR3 is built from 16 residues. Germline V gene lookup returns CDR1 LGHDT and CDR2 YNNKEL (reference sequence). Trimming left V 1 base short and J 4 bases short, with 13 bases between.

The CDR3 DNA is TGTGCCAGCAGCTTAGCGAGGACTAGCGGGAGAGGCGTGTTGGGCAATGAGCAGTTCTTC. It encodes CASSLARTSGRGVLGNEQFF. The chain links TRBV7-8 to TRBJ2-1; 13 positions match TRBD2. The CDR3 contains 20 residues. The germline V gene encodes CDR1 SGHVS and CDR2 FQNEAQ. V was pared by 0 bases and J by 6 bases, with 14 bases of the junction left unmatched.